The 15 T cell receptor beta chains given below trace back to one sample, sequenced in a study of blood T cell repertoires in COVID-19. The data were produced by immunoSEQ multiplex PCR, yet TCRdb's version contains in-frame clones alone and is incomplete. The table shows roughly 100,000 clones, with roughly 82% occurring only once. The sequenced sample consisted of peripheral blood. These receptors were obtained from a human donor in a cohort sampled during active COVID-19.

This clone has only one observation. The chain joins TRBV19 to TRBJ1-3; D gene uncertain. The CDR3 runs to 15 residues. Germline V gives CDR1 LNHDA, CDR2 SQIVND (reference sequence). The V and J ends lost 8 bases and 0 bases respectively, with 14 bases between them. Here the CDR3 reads CASGKGGLSGNTIYF. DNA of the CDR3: TGTGCCAGTGGCAAGGGAGGGCTCTCTGGAAACACCATATATTTT.

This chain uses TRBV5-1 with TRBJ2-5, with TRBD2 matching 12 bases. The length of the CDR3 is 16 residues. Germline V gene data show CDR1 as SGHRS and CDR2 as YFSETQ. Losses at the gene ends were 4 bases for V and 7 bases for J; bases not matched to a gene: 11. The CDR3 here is CASSPGLAGPAGTQYF. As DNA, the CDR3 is TGCGCCAGCAGCCCCGGACTAGCGGGGCCCGCGGGGACCCAGTACTTC. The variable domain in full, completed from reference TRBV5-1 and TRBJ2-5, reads KAGVTQTPRYLIKTRGQQVTLSCSPISGHRSVSWYQQTPGQGLQFLFEYFSETQRNKGNFPGRFSGRQFSNSRSEMNVSTLELGDSALYLCASSPGLAGPAGTQYFGPGTRLLVL.

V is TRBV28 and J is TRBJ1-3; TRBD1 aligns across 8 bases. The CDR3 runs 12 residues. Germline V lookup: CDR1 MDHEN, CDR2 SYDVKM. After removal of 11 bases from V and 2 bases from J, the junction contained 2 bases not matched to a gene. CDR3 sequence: CAGQGPGNTIYF. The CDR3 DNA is TGTGCCGGACAGGGACCTGGAAACACCATATATTTT.

DNA for the CDR3: TGCGCCAGCAGCTTGGTGGGGCAGCCCAACAATGAGCAGTTCTTC. Its protein is CASSLVGQPNNEQFF. This sequence joins TRBV5-1 and TRBJ2-1; tentative D call: TRBD1 (5 bases). The CDR3 is 15 amino acids. V was cut by 0 bases and J by 5 bases, with 12 bases left in between. The germline gives CDR1 SGHRS, CDR2 YFSETQ.

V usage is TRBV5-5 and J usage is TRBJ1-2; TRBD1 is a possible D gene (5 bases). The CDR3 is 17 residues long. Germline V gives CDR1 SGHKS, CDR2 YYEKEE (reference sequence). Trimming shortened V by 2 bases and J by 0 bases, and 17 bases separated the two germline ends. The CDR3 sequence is CASSLSPGGDSNYGYTF. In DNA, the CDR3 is TGTGCCAGCAGCTTATCCCCGGGTGGGGACTCTAACTATGGCTACACCTTC.

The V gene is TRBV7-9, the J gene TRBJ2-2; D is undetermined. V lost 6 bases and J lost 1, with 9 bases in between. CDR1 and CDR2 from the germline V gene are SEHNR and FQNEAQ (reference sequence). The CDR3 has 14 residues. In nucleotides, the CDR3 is TGTGCCAGCAGGGTCCAGTTGAACACCGGGGAGCTGTTTTTT. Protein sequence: CASRVQLNTGELFF.

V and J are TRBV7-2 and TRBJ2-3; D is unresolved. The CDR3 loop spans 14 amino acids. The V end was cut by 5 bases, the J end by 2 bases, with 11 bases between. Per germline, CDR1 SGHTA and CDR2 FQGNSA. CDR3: CASSLGLDTDTQYF. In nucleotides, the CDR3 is TGTGCCAGCAGCCTAGGGCTTGACACAGATACGCAGTATTTT.

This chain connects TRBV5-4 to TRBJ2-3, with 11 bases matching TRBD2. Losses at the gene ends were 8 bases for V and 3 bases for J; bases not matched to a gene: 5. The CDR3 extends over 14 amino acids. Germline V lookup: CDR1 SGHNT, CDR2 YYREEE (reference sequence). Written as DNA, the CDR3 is TGTGCCAGTACCGGGACTAGCGGAACAGATACGCAGTATTTT. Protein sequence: CASTGTSGTDTQYF.

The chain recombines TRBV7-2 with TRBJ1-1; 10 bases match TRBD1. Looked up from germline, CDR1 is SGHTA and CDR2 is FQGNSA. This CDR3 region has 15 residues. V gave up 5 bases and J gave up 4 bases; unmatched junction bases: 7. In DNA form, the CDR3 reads TGTGCCAGCAGCGATAATCGACAGGGGGCCACTGAAGCTTTCTTT. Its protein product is CASSDNRQGATEAFF.

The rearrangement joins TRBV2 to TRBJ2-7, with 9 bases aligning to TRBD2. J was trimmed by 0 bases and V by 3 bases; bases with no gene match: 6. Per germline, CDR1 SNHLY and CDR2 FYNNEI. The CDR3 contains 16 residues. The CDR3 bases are TGTGCCAGCAGTGAGAGCGGGGGGTTCAGCTCCTACGAGCAGTACTTC. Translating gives CASSESGGFSSYEQYF.

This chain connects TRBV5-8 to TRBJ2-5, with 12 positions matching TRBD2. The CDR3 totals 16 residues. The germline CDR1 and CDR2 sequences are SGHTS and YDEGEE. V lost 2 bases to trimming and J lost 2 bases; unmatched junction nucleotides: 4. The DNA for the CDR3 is TGTGCCAGCAGCTTTCTGACTAGCGGGGGACAAGAGACCCAGTACTTC. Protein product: CASSFLTSGGQETQYF.

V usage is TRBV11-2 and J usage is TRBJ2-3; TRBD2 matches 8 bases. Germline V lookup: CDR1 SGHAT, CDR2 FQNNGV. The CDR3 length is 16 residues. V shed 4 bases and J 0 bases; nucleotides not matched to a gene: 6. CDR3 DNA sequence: TGTGCCAGCAGCTCCGGGGGGGGGCCTAGCACAGATACGCAGTATTTT. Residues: CASSSGGGPSTDTQYF.

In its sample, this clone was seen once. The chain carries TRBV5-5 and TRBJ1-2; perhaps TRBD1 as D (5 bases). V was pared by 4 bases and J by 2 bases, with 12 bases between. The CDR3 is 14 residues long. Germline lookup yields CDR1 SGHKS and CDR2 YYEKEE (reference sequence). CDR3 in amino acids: CASSPSDSNYGYTF. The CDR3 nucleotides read TGTGCCAGCAGCCCCAGCGACAGCAACTATGGCTACACCTTC.

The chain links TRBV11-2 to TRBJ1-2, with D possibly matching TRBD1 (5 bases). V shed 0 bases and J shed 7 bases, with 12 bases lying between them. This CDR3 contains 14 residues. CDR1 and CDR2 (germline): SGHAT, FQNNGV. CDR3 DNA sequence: TGTGCCAGCAGCTTAGATTTAGCCGGGGGTGGCTACACCTTC. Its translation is CASSLDLAGGGYTF.

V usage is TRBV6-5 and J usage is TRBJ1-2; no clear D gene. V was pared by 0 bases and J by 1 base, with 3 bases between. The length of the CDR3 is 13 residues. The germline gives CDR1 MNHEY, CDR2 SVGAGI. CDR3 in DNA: TGTGCCAGCAGTTACTCCCTTAACTATGGCTACACCTTC. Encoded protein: CASSYSLNYGYTF.